This is a list of T cell receptor beta chains from one sample in a study of blood T cell repertoires in COVID-19. Only in-frame clones appear in the TCRdb table, and some are missing; sequencing was by immunoSEQ multiplex PCR. The table records about 270,000 clones, roughly 90% of them present only once. Sequences were obtained from peripheral blood. The origin of the receptors is a man in his fifties or sixties who had recovered from COVID-19. The CDR3 runs from the conserved cysteine through the conserved F or W.

CDR3 protein: CASSAAGASYEQYF; V gene: TRBV5-1; J gene: TRBJ2-7; CDR3 length: 14
CDR3 protein: CASSRRTGDGQPQHF; V gene: TRBV6-6; J gene: TRBJ1-5; CDR3 length: 15
CDR3 protein: CASSYSNRGGQPQHF; V gene: TRBV6-5; J gene: TRBJ1-5; CDR3 length: 15
CDR3 protein: CASSRLGGYNQPQHF; V gene: TRBV6-2/TRBV6-3; J gene: TRBJ1-5; CDR3 length: 15
CDR3 protein: CATSAGTGKLSYEQYF; V gene: TRBV15; J gene: TRBJ2-7; CDR3 length: 16
CDR3 protein: CASSQQTGGSSTDTQYF; V gene: TRBV4-2; J gene: TRBJ2-3; CDR3 length: 17
CDR3 protein: CASSLGQVSGQPQHF; V gene: TRBV5-1; J gene: TRBJ1-5; CDR3 length: 15
CDR3 protein: CAGSVTGEGNQPQHF; V gene: TRBV30; J gene: TRBJ1-5; CDR3 length: 15
CDR3 protein: CASSIDRVQPQHF; V gene: TRBV19; J gene: TRBJ1-5; CDR3 length: 13
CDR3 protein: CASSADFKNIQYF; V gene: TRBV19; J gene: TRBJ2-4; CDR3 length: 13
CDR3 protein: CASIPTGGRGTEAFF; V gene: TRBV6-5; J gene: TRBJ1-1; CDR3 length: 15
CDR3 protein: CASSVRSGGERLAKNIQYF; V gene: TRBV18; J gene: TRBJ2-4; CDR3 length: 19
CDR3 protein: CASSYSIDSYEQYF; V gene: TRBV6-2/TRBV6-3; J gene: TRBJ2-7; CDR3 length: 14
CDR3 protein: CSAGQEKLFF; V gene: TRBV29-1; J gene: TRBJ1-4; CDR3 length: 10
CDR3 protein: CASSYSIGRATEAFF; V gene: TRBV6-5; J gene: TRBJ1-1; CDR3 length: 15
CDR3 protein: CASSPYGGKETQYF; V gene: TRBV11-3; J gene: TRBJ2-5; CDR3 length: 14
CDR3 protein: CASSIGLAGRSTDTQYF; V gene: TRBV5-1; J gene: TRBJ2-3; CDR3 length: 17
CDR3 protein: CASRTATNTEAFF; V gene: TRBV27; J gene: TRBJ1-1; CDR3 length: 13
CDR3 protein: CASSPTPRAYEQYF; V gene: TRBV4-2; J gene: TRBJ2-7; CDR3 length: 14
CDR3 protein: CASSWGTDGETQYF; V gene: TRBV5-1; J gene: TRBJ2-5; CDR3 length: 14
CDR3 protein: CASSLTGHEQYF; V gene: TRBV5-6; J gene: TRBJ2-7; CDR3 length: 12
CDR3 protein: CASSIDWGVYGYTF; V gene: TRBV19; J gene: TRBJ1-2; CDR3 length: 14
CDR3 protein: CASSSPLAGAGELFF; V gene: TRBV6-2/TRBV6-3; J gene: TRBJ2-2; CDR3 length: 15
CDR3 protein: CASSPGYNEQFF; V gene: TRBV5-6; J gene: TRBJ2-1; CDR3 length: 12
CDR3 protein: CASSSYQGNNEKLFF; V gene: TRBV5-1; J gene: TRBJ1-4; CDR3 length: 15
CDR3 protein: CASRRSGGGEKLFF; V gene: TRBV19; J gene: TRBJ1-4; CDR3 length: 14
CDR3 protein: CASSPNTISGNTIYF; V gene: TRBV18; J gene: TRBJ1-3; CDR3 length: 15
CDR3 protein: CALRGQANYGYTF; V gene: TRBV12-3/TRBV12-4; J gene: TRBJ1-2; CDR3 length: 13
CDR3 protein: CSVQQGWDTEAFF; V gene: TRBV29-1; J gene: TRBJ1-1; CDR3 length: 13
CDR3 protein: CASSLEQANTGELFF; V gene: TRBV5-1; J gene: TRBJ2-2; CDR3 length: 15
CDR3 protein: CASSPPWAGGRKSTDTQYF; V gene: TRBV7-2; J gene: TRBJ2-3; CDR3 length: 19
CDR3 protein: CASSNQVNTEAFF; V gene: TRBV7-3; J gene: TRBJ1-1; CDR3 length: 13
CDR3 protein: CASSMRGRGYTF; V gene: TRBV19; J gene: TRBJ1-2; CDR3 length: 12